Given below is one TCR beta chain in context. The data were taken from a study of T cells in Graves' hyperthyroidism and ophthalmopathy. Uncontrolled infections, other autoimmune diseases, pregnancy or lactation led to exclusion of patients. RNA transcripts provided the source from which TCR beta CDR3 regions were amplified. When the TCR CDR3 underwent first-round RT-PCR, the HTBI primer set was used. TCRdb reprocessed the multiplex PCR reads with MiXCR, giving one entry per CDR3 protein. The data contain 650,000 to 800,000 distinct CDR3 sequences, 45% of them singletons. V gave up 0 bases and J gave up 1 base, with 10 bases separating them. Germline V gives CDR1 SGDLS, CDR2 YYNGEE. The CDR3 contains 15 residues.

The receptor was isolated from an adult man with Graves' disease, either hyperthyroidism or ophthalmopathy (not recorded which). The sequenced sample was peripheral blood or thyroid tissue (not recorded which). The chain combines TRBV9 with TRBJ2-5; D call uncertain. CDR3 protein: CASSVGHSLQETQYF. CDR3 DNA sequence: TGTGCCAGCAGCGTAGGACATAGCCTCCAAGAGACCCAGTACTTC.